This T cell receptor (beta chain) was captured in a study of technical replicates of blood from a handful of donors. From germline, CDR1 is LNHDA and CDR2 SQIVND (reference sequence). V shed 5 bases and J 4 bases; nucleotides not matched to a gene: 3. The length of the CDR3 is 14 residues. TCRdb keeps only in-frame clones here, not all; method: immunoSEQ multiplex PCR. Of 70,000 to 80,000 clones in the sample, approximately 96% were seen once. The sequence was collected from a human donor in good health. The chain couples TRBV19 to TRBJ1-4; 8 nucleotides agree with TRBD1. Material for sequencing was T cells isolated from PBMCs. The CDR3 DNA sequence: TGTGCCAGTAGTCGGACAGGGAGTAATGAAAAACTGTTTTTT. Its translation is CASSRTGSNEKLFF.